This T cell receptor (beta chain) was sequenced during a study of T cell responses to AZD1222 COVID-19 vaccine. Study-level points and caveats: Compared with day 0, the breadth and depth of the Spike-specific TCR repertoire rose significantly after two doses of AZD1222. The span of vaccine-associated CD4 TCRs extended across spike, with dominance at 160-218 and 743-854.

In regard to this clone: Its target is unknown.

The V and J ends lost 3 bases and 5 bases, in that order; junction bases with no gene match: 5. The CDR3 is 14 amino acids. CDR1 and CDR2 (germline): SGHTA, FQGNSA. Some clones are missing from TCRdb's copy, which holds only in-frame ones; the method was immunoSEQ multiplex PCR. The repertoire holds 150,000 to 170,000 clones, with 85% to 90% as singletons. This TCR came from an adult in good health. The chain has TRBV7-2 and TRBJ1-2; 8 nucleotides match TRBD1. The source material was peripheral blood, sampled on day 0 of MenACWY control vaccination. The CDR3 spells CASSFRQGAYGYTF. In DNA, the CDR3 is TGTGCCAGCAGCTTTCGTCAGGGGGCATATGGCTACACCTTC.